This passage covers 9 T cell receptor beta chains from one sample sequenced in a study of blood T cells in healthy people across ages. Then a second PCR, running about 6 to 11 cycles, was carried out with a sample-barcoded 5' primer and a J-beta primer mix. TCRdb re-called the 5' RACE reads through MiXCR, storing one row per CDR3 protein. The table lists fewer than 900,000 distinct CDR3 sequences, approximately 39% of them singletons. The sequenced material came from blood. The receptor source for this set is a woman in her sixties or seventies in good health.

This rearrangement joins TRBV4-3 to TRBJ2-1; TRBD2 is a possible D gene (6 bases). The CDR3 runs 15 residues. Germline loops: CDR1 LGHNA, CDR2 YSLEER. V shed 2 bases and J shed 7 bases, with 15 bases lying between them. Here the CDR3 reads CASSQTRGWANEQFF. Written as DNA, the CDR3 is TGCGCCAGCAGCCAAACCCGGGGGTGGGCAAATGAGCAGTTCTTC.

V gene TRBV10-3 combines with J gene TRBJ2-7; D is uncertain. The J call is uncertain, as TRBJ2-5 better fits the DNA end. This CDR3 spans 14 amino acids. Germline V gene data show CDR1 as ENHRY and CDR2 as SYGVKD. The CDR3 DNA reads TGTGCCATCAGCGCTAGTGAGTCCCAGGAGACCCAGTACTTC. Its translation: CAISASESQETQYF.

This clonotype was detected only a few times. The chain is built from TRBV9 and TRBJ2-4; D tentatively reads TRBD1 or TRBD2 (5 bases each). With the DNA end fitting TRBJ2-7 better, the J assignment may be wrong. The CDR3 length is 14 residues. Germline V CDR1 and CDR2: SGDLS, YYNGEE. The CDR3 is CASKEGGGRNEQYF. In DNA form, the CDR3 reads TGTGCCAGCAAGGAAGGTGGGGGTCGGAACGAGCAGTACTTC.

This clonotype came up a few times. V gene TRBV21-1 combines with J gene TRBJ1-1. TRBV21-1 is a documented pseudogene. The CDR3 runs 11 residues. The CDR3 reads CASRGRTKAFF. In nucleotides, the CDR3 is TGTGCCAGCCGGGGAAGGACGAAAGCTTTCTTT.

J is TRBJ2-2 and V is TRBV7-2; D remains unclear. The CDR3 length is 17 residues. The V and J ends lost 1 base and 4 bases respectively, with 16 bases between them. Germline loops: CDR1 SGHTA, CDR2 FQGNSA. CDR3 coding DNA: TGTGCCAGCAGCTTAGTTGAGGTTCTTTCGGGCACCGGGGAGCTGTTTTTT. Its translation: CASSLVEVLSGTGELFF.

This clonotype was counted only a few times. This chain connects TRBV6-2 or TRBV6-3 to TRBJ2-7; D unresolved. Trimming shortened V by 6 bases and J by 5 bases, and 8 bases separated the two germline ends. Per germline, CDR1 MNHEY and CDR2 SVGEGT. The CDR3 runs 11 residues. CDR3 DNA sequence: TGTGCCAGCAGATCGTTGAACGAGCAGTACTTC. Translating gives CASRSLNEQYF.

The rearrangement uses TRBV9 and TRBJ1-1; D call uncertain. Germline V CDR1 and CDR2: SGDLS, YYNGEE. This CDR3 has 16 residues. Trimming left V 3 bases short and J 1 base short, with 16 bases between. CDR3 sequence reads: CASSEGPRAPNTEAFF. The CDR3 coding sequence is TGTGCCAGCAGCGAGGGTCCTAGGGCACCGAACACTGAAGCTTTCTTT.

This rearrangement joins TRBV29-1 to TRBJ2-1; 10 positions match TRBD2. The CDR3 consists of 15 residues. CDR1 is SQVTM, CDR2 ANQGSEA, per germline. The V gene end was trimmed by 0 bases and the J gene end by 8 bases; junction bases not matched to a gene: 7. CDR3: CSVEDSGGAIYEQFF. The CDR3 nucleotides are TGCAGCGTTGAAGACAGCGGGGGGGCCATCTATGAGCAGTTCTTC.

In this sample, this clonotype turned up a few times. This chain joins TRBV4-1 and TRBJ2-5; 8 nucleotides match TRBD2. The CDR3 extends over 15 amino acids. The V gene end was trimmed by 1 base and the J gene end by 5 bases; junction bases not matched to a gene: 6. From germline, CDR1 is MGHRA and CDR2 YSYEKL. The CDR3 DNA reads TGCGCCAGCAGCCAAGGGCGGACTAGCTGGGAGACCCAGTACTTC. Amino acid sequence: CASSQGRTSWETQYF.